The rows below give T cell receptor beta chains drawn from one sample of a study of blood T cell repertoires in COVID-19. TCRdb's copy holds only in-frame clones and misses some; the assay was immunoSEQ multiplex PCR. The sample shows 30,000 to 45,000 clones, approximately 88% of them seen only once. The specimen sequenced was peripheral blood. The receptors were sampled from a human donor in a cohort sampled during active COVID-19. Each CDR3 is given with its conserved first and last residue. The D gene is left open where the match is weak. The listing skips clone size in some rows; elsewhere it reads once, few, many or a size class.

TRBD2	TRBV7-2	once	TRBJ2-3	CASSGTSGIDTQYF	TGTGCCAGCAGCGGGACTAGCGGGATAGATACGCAGTATTTT
-	TRBV5-6	-	TRBJ1-5	CASSLWRDGVGNQPQHF	TGTGCCAGCAGCTTGTGGAGGGACGGAGTAGGCAATCAGCCCCAGCATTTT
-	TRBV7-9	-	TRBJ2-3	CASSAPGQPSTDTQYF	TGTGCCAGCAGCGCACCCGGACAGCCGAGCACAGATACGCAGTATTTT
-	TRBV21-1	-	TRBJ2-1	CASSNRQGKGNEQFF	TGTGCCAGCAGCAACCGACAGGGAAAGGGAAATGAGCAGTTCTTC
TRBD1	TRBV28	-	TRBJ2-7	CASSALGTGGYEQYF	TGTGCCAGCAGCGCCCTCGGGACAGGGGGCTACGAGCAGTACTTC
-	TRBV18	-	TRBJ2-3	CASSPRGSQDTQYF	TGTGCCAGCTCACCAAGGGGGTCACAAGATACGCAGTATTTT
TRBD2	TRBV28	-	TRBJ2-1	CASSRGGGTYNEQFF	TGTGCCAGCAGCCGCGGGGGAGGGACCTACAATGAGCAGTTCTTC
-	TRBV7-7	-	TRBJ1-5	CASRKLYNWAGVISNQPQHF	TGTGCTAGCAGAAAACTTTACAATTGGGCAGGGGTAATTAGCAATCAGCCCCAGCATTTT
TRBD1	TRBV5-6	-	TRBJ2-5	CASERQGGQETQYF	TGTGCCAGCGAAAGACAGGGCGGCCAAGAGACCCAGTACTTC
-	TRBV19	-	TRBJ2-6	CASRDSPSGANVLTF	TGTGCCAGTAGGGACAGCCCCTCTGGGGCCAACGTCCTGACTTTC
TRBD1	TRBV6-6	-	TRBJ1-3	CASSRTGTGNTIYF	TGTGCCAGCAGTCGGACAGGGACTGGAAACACCATATATTTT
TRBD1	TRBV30	-	TRBJ1-1	CAWSLDRGLPEAFF	TGTGCCTGGAGCTTAGACAGGGGATTACCTGAAGCTTTCTTT
-	TRBV28	-	TRBJ2-3	CASSPLIRGDTQYF	TGTGCCAGCAGTCCCCTAATAAGGGGAGATACGCAGTATTTT
-	TRBV7-9	-	TRBJ2-2	CASSLASRANTGELFF	TGTGCCAGCAGCTTAGCGTCCAGGGCGAACACCGGGGAGCTGTTTTTT
-	TRBV28	-	TRBJ1-1	CASSPGTLNTEAFF	TGTGCCAGCAGCCCCGGGACATTGAACACTGAAGCTTTCTTT
TRBD2	TRBV3-1/TRBV3-2	-	TRBJ2-1	CASSPPGRGDNEQFF	TGTGCCAGCAGTCCCCCGGGGCGGGGGGACAATGAGCAGTTCTTC
TRBD2	TRBV7-3	-	TRBJ2-7	CASSLSSRGGSEQYF	TGTGCCAGCAGCTTATCAAGCCGGGGAGGGAGCGAGCAGTACTTC
TRBD1	TRBV18	-	TRBJ1-4	CASSPLDRGRLATNEKLFF	TGTGCCAGCTCACCACTAGACAGGGGAAGATTGGCAACTAATGAAAAACTGTTTTTT
TRBD1	TRBV6-2/TRBV6-3	-	TRBJ1-1	CASSRDSYTEAFF	TGTGCCAGCAGTCGGGACAGCTACACTGAAGCTTTCTTT
-	TRBV30	once	TRBJ2-7	CAWGKPGQGQRGEQYF	TGTGCCTGGGGGAAGCCGGGACAAGGACAAAGAGGCGAGCAGTACTTC
TRBD1	TRBV7-8	-	TRBJ1-5	CASSLAYRGQGNQPQHF	TGTGCCAGCAGCTTAGCCTACCGGGGACAGGGGAATCAGCCCCAGCATTTT
TRBD1	TRBV7-9	-	TRBJ1-2	CASSPRPPGQSENGYTF	TGTGCCAGCAGCCCAAGACCTCCGGGACAGAGTGAGAATGGCTACACCTTC
TRBD1	TRBV9	once	TRBJ1-1	CASSPQQGGVAFF	TGTGCCAGCAGCCCCCAACAGGGGGGAGTAGCTTTCTTT
TRBD2	TRBV11-3	-	TRBJ2-1	CASSLGLAGGHYNEQFF	TGTGCCAGCAGCTTAGGACTGGCGGGAGGCCACTACAATGAGCAGTTCTTC
TRBD1	TRBV27	-	TRBJ2-3	CASSLSHLTGAGSTDTQYF	TGTGCCAGCAGTTTATCACACCTAACAGGGGCAGGTTCGACAGATACGCAGTATTTT
-	TRBV10-2	-	TRBJ1-5	CASSESGFNQPQHF	TGCGCCAGCAGTGAATCGGGGTTTAATCAGCCCCAGCATTTT
TRBD1	TRBV10-3	-	TRBJ2-7	CAIRETGSYEQYF	TGTGCCATCAGGGAGACAGGGAGCTACGAGCAGTACTTC
TRBD2	TRBV3-1/TRBV3-2	-	TRBJ2-7	CASSLAGSSYEQYF	TGTGCCAGCAGTCTAGCGGGAAGCTCCTACGAGCAGTACTTC
-	TRBV4-2	few	TRBJ2-1	CASSRSPGVLNEQFF	TGTGCCAGCAGCCGAAGCCCGGGAGTTCTAAATGAGCAGTTCTTC
-	TRBV9	-	TRBJ1-1	CASSPAENTEAFF	TGTGCCAGCAGCCCCGCAGAGAACACTGAAGCTTTCTTT
TRBD1	TRBV4-3	-	TRBJ2-7	CASSDRVLSYEQYF	TGCGCCAGCAGCGACAGGGTACTCTCCTACGAGCAGTACTTC
TRBD2	TRBV7-2	-	TRBJ2-7	CASSHGLAGATYEQYF	TGTGCCAGCAGCCACGGACTAGCGGGGGCGACCTACGAGCAGTACTTC
TRBD1	TRBV6-4	-	TRBJ1-2	CASSEQGHSNYGYTF	TGTGCCAGCAGTGAACAGGGGCACTCTAACTATGGCTACACCTTC
TRBD2	TRBV5-1	once	TRBJ2-2	CASSLLASGGGGELFF	TGCGCCAGCAGCTTGCTGGCTAGCGGGGGCGGCGGGGAGCTGTTTTTT
TRBD2	TRBV15	-	TRBJ2-5	CATSRDRGGGAETQYF	TGTGCCACCAGCAGAGATCGGGGCGGGGGGGCGGAGACCCAGTACTTC
TRBD2	TRBV4-3	-	TRBJ2-7	CASSQASGGAYEQYF	TGCGCCAGCAGCCAAGCTAGCGGGGGTGCCTACGAGCAGTACTTC
TRBD1	TRBV3-1/TRBV3-2	-	TRBJ2-5	CASSPGTGVKTQYF	TGTGCCAGCAGCCCGGGGACAGGCGTTAAGACCCAGTACTTC
TRBD1	TRBV6-2/TRBV6-3	few	TRBJ2-2	CASSSGQGDTGELFF	TGTGCCAGCAGTTCCGGACAGGGTGACACCGGGGAGCTGTTTTTT
-	TRBV11-3	-	TRBJ2-2	CASSFYFSGELFF	TGTGCCAGCAGCTTCTACTTTTCCGGGGAGCTGTTTTTT
-	TRBV19	few	TRBJ2-1	CASSNRVWRVGFNEQFF	TGTGCCAGTAGTAATAGAGTTTGGCGGGTAGGCTTCAATGAGCAGTTCTTC
TRBD1	TRBV18	-	TRBJ1-1	CASSAQRTGGTEAFF	TGTGCCAGCTCAGCCCAGAGGACAGGGGGCACTGAAGCTTTCTTT
TRBD2	TRBV7-2	-	TRBJ2-7	CASSLRLAGYEQYF	TGTGCCAGCAGCTTAAGGCTAGCGGGCTACGAGCAGTACTTC
-	TRBV5-1	-	TRBJ2-7	CASSLGEFYEQYF	TGCGCCAGCAGCTTGGGGGAGTTCTACGAGCAGTACTTC
-	TRBV11-2	-	TRBJ1-4	CASSLSGDFGEKLFF	TGTGCCAGCAGCTTAAGCGGGGACTTCGGTGAAAAACTGTTTTTT
-	TRBV4-2	once	TRBJ2-4	CASSQEGAAGTLGNIQYF	TGTGCCAGCAGCCAAGAAGGGGCGGCGGGGACCCTAGGGAACATTCAGTACTTC